This TCR beta chain was sequenced during a study of beta chain features in type 1 diabetes. The overall study: Similarity in age, gender and cell yields was seen between patients and healthy donors. Study findings and constraints: Overrepresentation of cells with high TCR expression could result from cDNA sequencing. Whether TCRB rearrangement is influenced by HLA type went unresolved here. Moderate but significant shortening of TCRB CDR3s was recorded in all four CD4+ subsets from Type 1 diabetes patients.

The investigators reverse transcribed all of the isolated RNA, so they sequenced expressed TCRB transcripts. Only in-frame clones appear in the TCRdb table, and some are missing; sequencing was by immunoSEQ multiplex PCR. The sample holds fewer than 110,000 clones, 25% to 35% seen once. CDR1 and CDR2 (germline): GTSNPN, SVGIG (reference sequence). The CDR3 extends over 14 amino acids. With 2 bases clipped from V and 6 bases from J, the junction kept 9 bases outside the gene matches. Sorted populations all had greater than 95% purity. Note on this clone: The antigen is unknown.

The receptor's source is a woman aged 18-35 years with type 1 diabetes. Sequencing used central memory CD4+ T cells from blood. The rearrangement uses TRBV30 and TRBJ1-1, with 7 bases matching TRBD1. For the CDR3, the DNA is TGTGCCTGGAGTCTCGACAGGGTTCGGGCTGAAGCTTTCTTT. The encoded protein is CAWSLDRVRAEAFF.